The 3 T cell receptor beta chains given below trace back to one sample, sequenced in a study of T-cell memory formation after mild COVID-19. TCRdb redid the calling of the 5' RACE reads with MiXCR, one entry per CDR3 protein. This sample has more than 150,000 distinct CDR3 sequences, with around 18% found just once. Specimen: PBMCs or a T cell subset sorted from them (not recorded which). The receptor set was obtained from a man in his late teens or twenties who had mild COVID-19 (a few samples of this study predate the infection). Cell type and time point are not known.

CDR3 sequence (DNA): TGTGCCAGCAGTTTAGAGTCGGGCAATCAGCCCCAGCATTTT. As protein: CASSLESGNQPQHF. The genes are TRBV12-3 or TRBV12-4 and TRBJ1-5; D is unclear. The CDR3 extends over 14 amino acids. Trimming removed 1 base from V and 2 bases from J, with 6 bases in between.

Concerning this clonotype itself: An end of the junction differs from the germline gene, which may be a read error. CDR3 coding DNA: TGTGCCAGCAGTCACGGGACTCCGACAGATACGCGGTATTTT. Its translation is CASSHGTPTDTRYF. The V call is TRBV6-2 or TRBV6-3, the J call TRBJ2-3; D is perhaps TRBD2 (6 bases). The CDR3 loop spans 14 amino acids. Germline V gives CDR1 MNHEY, CDR2 SVGEGT.

V and J are TRBV5-6 and TRBJ2-2, with 7 bases that match TRBD2. Unmatched junction bases numbered 9, after V lost 7 bases and J lost 0 bases. Germline-derived CDR1 and CDR2 are SGHDT and YYEEEE. CDR3 length: 16 residues. The CDR3 region has the DNA TGTGCCAGCGCCTTCTTCCGGGGGGCGAACACCGGGGAGCTGTTTTTT. Protein sequence: CASAFFRGANTGELFF.